The 24 T cell receptor beta chains in this list originate from one sample, sequenced in a study of regulatory T cells in long-lasting Graves disease. CDR3-region Arm-PCR and iRepertoire HTBI primers produced the TCR beta libraries. TCRdb independently ran MiXCR on the multiplex PCR reads; one entry per CDR3 protein. The sample lists under 250,000 distinct CDR3 sequences, roughly 18% occurring once. Specified time point: newly diagnosed GD, antithyroid drugs for less than 3 months. PBMCs provided the RNA from which the TCR library was made. The data were also submitted as part of a second study, on T cells in Graves' hyperthyroidism and ophthalmopathy.

The specimen comprised peripheral blood mononuclear cells (PBMCs), sampled at new diagnosis, from a patient treated with antithyroid drugs. The origin of the receptors is a young woman with Graves disease.

The rearrangement links TRBV13 to TRBJ2-2; a possible D gene is TRBD2 (6 bases). Per germline, CDR1 PRHDT and CDR2 FYEKMQ (reference sequence). V was trimmed by 3 bases and J by 2 bases, leaving 10 bases between them. The CDR3 has 15 amino acids. In DNA form, the CDR3 reads TGTGCCAGCAGCTTGCGACTAGATAACACCGGGGAGCTGTTTTTT. Translating it yields CASSLRLDNTGELFF.

This clonotype is judged medium-sized. The chain uses TRBV28 and TRBJ1-1; D might be TRBD1 (6 bases). The V and J ends lost 4 bases and 1 base respectively, with 16 bases between them. The length of the CDR3 is 16 residues. Germline V CDR1 and CDR2: MDHEN, SYDVKM. CDR3 sequence reads: CASSSGALTGNTEAFF. The CDR3 nucleotides read TGTGCCAGCAGTTCGGGGGCCCTCACGGGGAACACTGAAGCTTTCTTT.

This clonotype appeared many times. The chain has TRBV11-2 and TRBJ1-4; D is perhaps TRBD1 (6 bases). V lost 5 bases and J 2 bases, leaving 12 bases between the germline ends. Germline assignment: CDR1 SGHAT and CDR2 FQNNGV. The CDR3 has 15 residues. CDR3 DNA: TGTGCCAGCAGCCCCTTTGGGGGCACTAATGAAAAACTGTTTTTT. It encodes CASSPFGGTNEKLFF.

At least ten counts were recorded for this clonotype. The chain carries TRBV7-9 and TRBJ1-4; D gene uncertain. Germline CDR1 reads SEHNR; CDR2 reads FQNEAQ (reference sequence). Deletions cut 0 bases from V and 6 bases from J, with 8 bases between. This CDR3 contains 14 residues. In DNA form, the CDR3 reads TGTGCCAGCAGCTTAGCCAGGAGGCATGAAAAACTGTTTTTT. The encoded protein is CASSLARRHEKLFF.

This clonotype was recorded many times. The chain combines TRBV28 with TRBJ2-2, with D hard to call. Trimming removed 1 base at V and 1 base at J, with 19 bases between. Germline V CDR1 and CDR2: MDHEN, SYDVKM. This CDR3 is 19 amino acids long. CDR3 in DNA: TGTGCCAGCAGTTTATTAGGCTCCCCCCGACATCGGAACACCGGGGAGCTGTTTTTT. Amino acids: CASSLLGSPRHRNTGELFF.

This clonotype appeared many times. This chain links TRBV24-1 with TRBJ2-1; 12 bases line up with TRBD2. Germline V CDR1 and CDR2: KGHDR, SFDVKD. The J segment lost 5 bases and the V segment lost 3 bases, leaving 4 bases of the junction unmatched. This CDR3 has 16 residues. CDR3: CATSDPTSGGNNEQFF. The CDR3 DNA sequence: TGTGCCACCAGTGATCCGACTAGCGGGGGCAACAATGAGCAGTTCTTC.

Ten or more counts support this clonotype. The gene calls are TRBV28 and TRBJ2-1; TRBD2 agrees at 9 bases. Germline V CDR1 and CDR2: MDHEN, SYDVKM. The CDR3 sequence is 15 residues long. V was pared by 5 bases and J by 7 bases, with 9 bases of the junction left unmatched. CDR3 DNA sequence: TGTGCCAGCAGTCCCCTTAGCGGGGGCGGGAATGAGCAGTTCTTC. This gives the protein CASSPLSGGGNEQFF.

This clonotype has ten or more counts. This chain joins TRBV28 and TRBJ1-1, with 7 bases lining up with TRBD1. Germline loops: CDR1 MDHEN, CDR2 SYDVKM. This CDR3 is built from 15 residues. V dropped 10 bases and J dropped 0; count of bases not matched to a gene: 11. CDR3 sequence (DNA): TGTGCCACAAAAATCCCCGGGACAGTGAACACTGAAGCTTTCTTT. This codes for CATKIPGTVNTEAFF.

In this sample, this clonotype turned up many times. Being one base from a much bigger clone, this may be a read error. The chain couples TRBV7-2 to TRBJ1-1; D gene ambiguous. V lost 2 bases to trimming and J lost 0 bases, with 4 bases between them. Germline CDR1 reads SGHTA; CDR2 reads FQGNSA. CDR3 length equals 13 residues. This CDR3 reads CASSLMMNTEAFF. In DNA, the CDR3 is TGTGCCAGCAGCTTAATGATGAACACTGAAGCTTTCTTT. The full variable domain, in which reference TRBV7-2 and TRBJ1-1 provide the parts outside the CDR3, is GAGVSQSPSNKVTEKGKDVELRCDPISGHTALYWYRQSLGQGLEFLIYFQGNSAPDKSGLPSDRFSAERTGGSVSTLTIQRTQQEDSAVYLCASSLMMNTEAFFGQGTRLTVV.

V and J are TRBV12-3 or TRBV12-4 and TRBJ2-3; TRBD2 might be the D (5 bases). The CDR3 is made up of 23 amino acids. The V gene lost 6 bases and the J gene lost 1 base, with 38 bases spanning the gap. The chain's CDR3 is CASRLASVSLNTGERSGTDTQYF. CDR3 nucleotide sequence: TGTGCCAGCAGGCTCGCTTCGGTCAGCCTGAACACCGGGGAGCGTAGCGGCACAGATACGCAGTATTTT.

A word on this clonotype: A much larger clone sits a single nucleotide away, making a read error possible. The V gene is TRBV5-4, the J gene TRBJ2-3; 10 bases align to TRBD1. Germline values: CDR1 SGHNT, CDR2 YYREEE (reference sequence). V lost 2 bases to trimming and J lost 5 bases; unmatched junction nucleotides: 8. The CDR3 consists of 16 residues. The CDR3 loop reads CASSFDRQGAGDTQYF. The CDR3 nucleotides read TGTGCCAGCAGCTTCGACCGACAGGGGGCTGGAGATACGCAGTATTTT.

This clonotype was recorded at least ten times. V is TRBV2 and J is TRBJ1-6, with D uncertain. CDR1 is SNHLY and CDR2 is FYNNEI in the germline V gene. CDR3 size: 15 residues. V gave up 1 base and J gave up 10 bases, with 14 bases separating them. The CDR3 nucleotides read TGTGCCAGCAGTGAAGGAGGCGGATGGAAATCACCCCTCCACTTT. It encodes CASSEGGGWKSPLHF.

This clonotype has at least ten counts. The V and J genes are TRBV28 and TRBJ1-1; 8 nucleotides align to TRBD1. The CDR3 has 14 amino acids. Germline CDR1 is MDHEN and CDR2 is SYDVKM. V gave up 8 bases and J gave up 6 bases; unmatched junction bases: 11. The CDR3 DNA reads TGTGCCAGCCACACCGGGACAGGTAAAGCTGAAGCTTTCTTT. It encodes CASHTGTGKAEAFF.

The table lists this clonotype with many counts. J is TRBJ2-4 and V is TRBV6-2 or TRBV6-3, with 9 nucleotides matching TRBD1. The CDR3 contains 16 residues. V lost 7 bases and J lost 3; bases outside the gene matches: 10. The V gene's germline CDR1 is MNHEY and CDR2 SVGEGT. This CDR3 is CASTSLGTGNKNIQYF. CDR3 nucleotides: TGTGCCAGCACCTCCCTCGGGACAGGGAACAAAAACATTCAGTACTTC.

This clonotype was seen a few times. In DNA form, the CDR3 reads TGTGCCAGCAGCCTGAGGACTAGCGGTACCTACGAGCAGTACTTC. This encodes CASSLRTSGTYEQYF. V gene TRBV3-1 combines with J gene TRBJ2-7; TRBD2 matches at 10 bases. The CDR3 length is 15 residues. With 4 bases clipped from V and 2 bases from J, the junction kept 5 bases outside the gene matches. Germline assignment: CDR1 LGHDT and CDR2 YNNKEL (reference sequence).

This clonotype was observed many times. This chain links TRBV2 with TRBJ2-1, with 8 nucleotides matching TRBD1. The CDR3 extends over 14 amino acids. CDR1 is SNHLY and CDR2 is FYNNEI in the germline V gene. With V trimmed by 4 bases and J by 9 bases, 8 bases remained unmatched. The CDR3 sequence: CASSAIGQGGEQFF. The CDR3, as DNA: TGTGCCAGCAGTGCGATCGGACAGGGTGGTGAGCAGTTCTTC.

In this sample, this clonotype turned up a few times. This clone may be a read error of a much larger clone one base away. The V call is TRBV5-5, the J call TRBJ2-2; TRBD2 agrees at 7 bases. The germline CDR1 and CDR2 sequences are SGHKS and YYEKEE (reference sequence). J was trimmed by 5 bases and V by 3 bases; bases with no gene match: 4. CDR3 length: 14 residues. The CDR3 protein is CASSSGGLTGELFF. The CDR3 coding sequence is TGTGCCAGCAGCTCGGGGGGACTGACCGGGGAGCTGTTTTTT.

The table lists this clonotype with many counts. The rearrangement links TRBV9 to TRBJ2-2; TRBD1 is a possible D gene (5 bases). Trimming took off 0 bases at V and 0 bases at J, with 12 bases between the two ends. Looked up from germline, CDR1 is SGDLS and CDR2 is YYNGEE. The CDR3 is 17 residues long. In nucleotides, the CDR3 is TGTGCCAGCAGCGTAGTTCAGGGATACTCGAACACCGGGGAGCTGTTTTTT. Its translation: CASSVVQGYSNTGELFF. Variable domain in full (rest from reference TRBV9 and TRBJ2-2): DSGVTQTPKHLITATGQRVTLRCSPRSGDLSVYWYQQSLDQGLQFLIQYYNGEERAKGNILERFSAQQFPDLHSELNLSSLELGDSALYFCASSVVQGYSNTGELFFGEGSRLTVL.

The chain employs TRBV11-2 and TRBJ1-6; 7 nucleotides match TRBD1. The CDR3 sequence is 15 residues long. V shed 5 bases, J shed 8 bases, and the junction held 9 bases outside the gene matches. The germline V gene encodes CDR1 SGHAT and CDR2 FQNNGV. CDR3 sequence: CASSVPGTAHSPLHF. CDR3 sequence (DNA): TGTGCCAGCAGCGTGCCCGGGACAGCCCATTCACCCCTCCACTTT.

The rearrangement joins TRBV6-1 to TRBJ1-2; no definite D call. CDR3 size: 13 residues. Germline V gives CDR1 MNHNS, CDR2 SASEGT. Trimming took off 7 bases at V and 4 bases at J, with 13 bases between the two ends. The CDR3 protein is CASTVGQLYGYTF. CDR3 DNA sequence: TGTGCCAGCACCGTTGGCCAGCTCTATGGCTACACCTTC.

This clonotype was recorded many times. CDR3 in DNA: TGTGCCAGCTCACCAGTCCAAGTGAACACTGAAGCTTTCTTT. This gives the protein CASSPVQVNTEAFF. The chain has TRBV18 and TRBJ1-1; D unresolved. Per germline, CDR1 KGHSH and CDR2 LQKENI. The CDR3 loop spans 14 amino acids. Trimming stripped 2 bases from V and 0 bases from J, with 7 bases between.

This clonotype was picked up many times. This rearrangement joins TRBV27 to TRBJ2-7; 11 nucleotides agree with TRBD2. Germline CDR1 is MNHEY and CDR2 is SMNVEV (reference sequence). The CDR3 has 16 amino acids. Trimming cost V 4 bases and J 3 bases; bases outside gene matches: 8. The CDR3 is CASSSLTSGGGYEQYF. The DNA of the CDR3 is TGTGCCAGCAGTTCTCTAACTAGCGGGGGCGGCTACGAGCAGTACTTC.

On this clonotype: This may be a read error, as it is one base from a much larger clone. Here the CDR3 reads CASGFRLGEQFF. In DNA form, the CDR3 reads TGTGCTAGTGGTTTCAGGCTGGGGGAGCAGTTCTTC. This chain joins TRBV12-5 and TRBJ2-1, with unresolved D. V lost 3 bases to trimming and J lost 10 bases, with 10 bases between them. The germline V gene has CDR1 LGHNT and CDR2 FRNRAP. The CDR3 extends over 12 amino acids.

This clonotype was detected only once. The V and J genes are TRBV5-1 and TRBJ2-5; 11 bases are shared with TRBD2. The tail of the sequence fits TRBJ2-1 better, so the J call may be wrong. This CDR3 has 15 amino acids. Germline V gives CDR1 SGHRS, CDR2 YFSETQ. The CDR3 reads CASSLVTSGTNEQFF. In DNA form, the CDR3 reads TGCGCCAGCAGCTTGGTGACTAGCGGGACCAATGAGCAGTTCTTC.